Given below is one T cell receptor beta chain in context. This specimen belongs to a study of blood T cell repertoires in COVID-19. In the study overall: PBMCs, B-cell-depleted T cells, or T cells were the source of the cDNA or gDNA that made up the material.

This CDR3 spans 15 amino acids. The junction had 4 bases not matched to a gene; V was cut back by 5 bases and J by 0 bases. From germline, CDR1 is WNHNN and CDR2 SYGVQD (reference sequence). In the source study's methods: Nucleated cell counts were estimated from reference gene primer amplification. TCRdb's copy holds only in-frame clones and misses some; the assay was immunoSEQ multiplex PCR. D and trimming were read from the DNA, whereas the V and J calls and clone size are those reported in that table. The sample includes about 200,000 clones, roughly 84% of them seen just once. Sequencing input: peripheral blood. This chain uses TRBV10-1 with TRBJ2-1; 7 bases line up with TRBD2. The receptor's source is a woman of 80 years or more with acute or convalescent COVID-19. The CDR3 loop reads CASSPAGASYNEQFF. The CDR3 nucleotides read TGCGCCAGCAGTCCCGCGGGAGCCTCCTACAATGAGCAGTTCTTC.